The text below deals with one TCR beta chain. The sample originates from a study of technical replicates of blood from several donors. The J segment lost 1 base and the V segment lost 7 bases, leaving 9 bases of the junction unmatched. The CDR3 consists of 15 residues. Looked up from germline, CDR1 is MNHNS and CDR2 is SASEGT. Assay: immunoSEQ multiplex PCR; the TCRdb copy retains only in-frame clones and omits some. Of tens of thousands of clones listed, over 95% were seen once; the top ten hold roughly 0.2%. The receptor was derived from a human donor in good health. The sequencing sample was made of T cells isolated from PBMCs. The genes are TRBV6-1 and TRBJ1-1; 7 nucleotides align to TRBD1. CDR3 nucleotide sequence: TGTGCCAGCACCGTCTCCAGGACAGGGAACACTGAAGCTTTCTTT. It translates to CASTVSRTGNTEAFF.